This TCR beta chain was recorded in a study of CXCR3-negative and CXCR3-positive naive CD8 T cells. Study results and caveats: A higher hydrophobicity marked the TRB CDR3s of CXCR3-positive naive cells versus CXCR3-negative naive cells. Much lower diversity was found in memory CD8+ cells, while both naive subsets had comparably high diversity.

Preparation of TRB cDNA libraries relied on 5' RACE carrying UMI labels. TCRdb re-analyzed the 5' RACE reads; it lists each CDR3 protein once, without DNA. The sample is made up of about 120,000 distinct CDR3 sequences, and the top ten hold 0.59% of it. Of note for this clonotype: Antigen: not known.

The CDR3 runs to 15 residues. Germline CDR1 and CDR2: SQVTM and ANQGSEA. What was sequenced was naive CXCR3+ CD8+ T cells from blood. Specified subset: CD45RO-CCR7+CD27+CD95- naive CD8+ T cells expressing CXCR3 (TNR3+). The TCR originated in a human donor in good health. Some clones in this sample may be carry-over from other donors' samples. The chain employs TRBV29-1 and TRBJ2-7; as DNA is missing, the TRBD1 call by TCRdb cannot be tested. The CDR3: CSVGSGTGGPNEQYF.